The rows below give T cell receptor beta chains drawn from one sample of a study of Graves' ophthalmopathy and Graves' hyperthyroidism. Each CDR3 protein is one row after TCRdb ran MiXCR on the multiplex PCR reads. The sample has about 590,000 distinct CDR3 sequences, under 40% seen once. Source material: peripheral blood or thyroid tissue (not recorded which). Receptor source: an adult man with Graves' hyperthyroidism. Each CDR3 is given without its conserved first and last residue.

v_gene	CDR3aa
TRBV6-1	ASSEGGSEAYEQY
TRBV12-3/TRBV12-4	ASSSGQGSTDTQY
TRBV9	ASSDSQGIRYGYT
TRBV7-2	ASSSHQGSRYEQY
TRBV5-8	ASSLGGEWQETQY
TRBV20-1	SARRRLVGLTDTQY
TRBV9	ASSPGDRALYEQY
TRBV5-1	ASSLGDRSTEAF
TRBV10-3	ASIYWDGLSNQPQH
TRBV24-1	ATSVGGEETQY
TRBV2	ASRAGNYGYT
TRBV19	ASTPDRTSGANVLT
TRBV29-1	SVLTTAANIQY
TRBV12-3/TRBV12-4	ASRTTGQGLQETQY
TRBV7-2	ASSLFTGAGGGSEQY
TRBV29-1	SVLGTSTYEQY
TRBV10-3	AISPGQANYNSPLH
TRBV19	ASSSLRDRTYEQY
TRBV5-6	ASSLAGQGAVGT
TRBV2	ASSVGDGQKEPQH
TRBV20-1	SAREGGRGYEQY
TRBV14	ASSRFGTGVNTEAF
TRBV2	ASSEKGNSEAF
TRBV7-2	ASSLQDNYGYT
TRBV12-3/TRBV12-4	ASSMNRVSLSSETQY
TRBV3-1	ASSLRTGRRETQY
TRBV27	ASGTGGSPLH
TRBV7-3	ASSFSPGGNTGELF
TRBV2	ASSGTRGSSQPRH
TRBV10-1	ASRTDSDHPNYGYT
TRBV11-1	ASSFQGYAHGQY
TRBV7-9	ASSLQGRKGYT
TRBV12-3/TRBV12-4	ASSGTGQGPYEQY
TRBV10-3	AIRGQYYT
TRBV7-9	PSSLTAGGYAQETQY
TRBV19	ASSIIDSNTEAF
TRBV20-1	SARELAELSTDTQY
TRBV19	ATHDSGYT
TRBV7-9	ASSLSGGDNEQF